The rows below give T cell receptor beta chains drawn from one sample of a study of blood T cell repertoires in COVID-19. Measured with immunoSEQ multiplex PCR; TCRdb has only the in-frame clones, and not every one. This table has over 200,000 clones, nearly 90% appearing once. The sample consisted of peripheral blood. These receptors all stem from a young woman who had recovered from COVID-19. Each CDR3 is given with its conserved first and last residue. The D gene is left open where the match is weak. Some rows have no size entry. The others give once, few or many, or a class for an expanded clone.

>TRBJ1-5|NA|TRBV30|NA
CAWSKGFNQPQHF
TGTGCCTGGAGTAAGGGGTTCAATCAGCCCCAGCATTTT
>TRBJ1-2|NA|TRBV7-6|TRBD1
CASSPSPQGAVGYTF
TGTGCCAGCAGCCCCTCTCCACAGGGGGCGGTTGGCTACACCTTC
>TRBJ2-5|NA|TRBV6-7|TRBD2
CASSYSERLAGGDF
TGTGCCAGCAGTTACTCGGAAAGACTAGCGGGAGGCGACTTC
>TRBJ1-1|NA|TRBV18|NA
CASSHMNTEAFF
TGTGCCAGCTCACACATGAACACTGAAGCTTTCTTT
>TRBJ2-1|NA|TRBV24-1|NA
CATSDPTTGTSSSYNEQFF
TGTGCCACCAGTGACCCAACCACCGGGACTTCCAGCTCCTACAATGAGCAGTTCTTC
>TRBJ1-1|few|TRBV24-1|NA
CATSDGGAEAFF
TGTGCCACCAGTGATGGAGGGGCTGAAGCTTTCTTT
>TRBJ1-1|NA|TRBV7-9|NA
CASSLLTGDTEAFF
TGTGCCAGCAGCTTATTAACGGGGGACACTGAAGCTTTCTTT
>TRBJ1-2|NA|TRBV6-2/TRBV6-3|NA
CASSYTANYGYTF
TGTGCCAGCAGTTATACAGCTAACTATGGCTACACCTTC
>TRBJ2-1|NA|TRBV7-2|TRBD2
CASSLGLAGVNEQFF
TGTGCCAGCAGCTTGGGACTAGCGGGGGTTAATGAGCAGTTCTTC
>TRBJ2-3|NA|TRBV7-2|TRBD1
CASSLGSGTESTDTQYF
TGTGCCAGCAGCTTGGGGTCTGGGACAGAAAGCACAGATACGCAGTATTTT
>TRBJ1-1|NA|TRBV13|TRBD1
CASSVGTGDTEAFF
TGTGCCAGCAGCGTGGGGACAGGGGACACTGAAGCTTTCTTT
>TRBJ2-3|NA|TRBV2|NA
CASTYLPRGTTDTQYF
TGTGCCAGCACCTACCTCCCAAGGGGGACCACAGATACGCAGTATTTT
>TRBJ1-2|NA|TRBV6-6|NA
CASSYSPRSGNYGYTF
TGTGCCAGCAGTTACTCACCCAGGTCGGGGAACTATGGCTACACCTTC
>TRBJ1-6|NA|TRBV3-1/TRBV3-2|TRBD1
CASSPGQALNNSPLHF
TGTGCCAGCAGCCCCGGACAGGCCCTAAACAATTCACCCCTCCACTTT
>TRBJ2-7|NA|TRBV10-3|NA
CAINGGTSSYEQYF
TGTGCCATCAATGGCGGGACGAGCTCCTACGAGCAGTACTTC
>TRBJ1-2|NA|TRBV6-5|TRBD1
CASTRDRNYGYTF
TGTGCCAGCACCAGGGACAGAAACTATGGCTACACCTTC
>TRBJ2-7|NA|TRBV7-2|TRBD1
CASSSRQGGYEQYF
TGTGCCAGCAGCTCCCGACAGGGGGGTTACGAGCAGTACTTC
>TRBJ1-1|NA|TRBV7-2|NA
CASSLGAGREAFF
TGTGCCAGCAGCTTAGGGGCGGGGAGAGAAGCTTTCTTT
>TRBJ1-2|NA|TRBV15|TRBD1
CATSADRAINYGYTF
TGTGCCACCAGCGCGGACAGGGCCATTAACTATGGCTACACCTTC
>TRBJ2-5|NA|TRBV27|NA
CASSLEVGQPQTQYF
TGTGCCAGCAGTTTAGAAGTTGGACAGCCACAGACCCAGTACTTC
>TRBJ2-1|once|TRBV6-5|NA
CASSPDSVDDNEQFF
TGTGCCAGCAGTCCAGATAGCGTAGATGATAATGAGCAGTTCTTC
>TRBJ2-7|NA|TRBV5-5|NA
CASSLGPGTYEQYF
TGTGCCAGCAGCTTGGGGCCGGGAACATACGAGCAGTACTTC
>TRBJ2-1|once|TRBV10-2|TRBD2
CASSGSLRGNEQFF
TGCGCCAGCAGTGGGAGTTTGCGGGGGAATGAGCAGTTCTTC
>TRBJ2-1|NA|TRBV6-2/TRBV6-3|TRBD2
CASSQGLAGIYNEQFF
TGTGCCAGCAGTCAGGGACTAGCGGGTATCTACAATGAGCAGTTCTTC
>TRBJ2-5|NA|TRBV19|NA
CASTGTRTGTRETQYF
TGTGCCAGTACCGGAACCAGGACTGGTACCCGTGAGACCCAGTACTTC
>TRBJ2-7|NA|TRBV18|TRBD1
CASSPRTGVTYEQYF
TGTGCCAGCTCACCTCGGACAGGGGTCACCTACGAGCAGTACTTC
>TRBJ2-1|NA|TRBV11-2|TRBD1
CASSLDRVHEQFF
TGTGCCAGCAGCTTGGACAGGGTCCATGAGCAGTTCTTC